This T cell receptor (beta chain) was found in a study of blood T cell repertoires in COVID-19. Study-level information: The United States, Italy and Spain were the sources of the acute and convalescent COVID-19 samples.

The repertoire was sequenced with immunoSEQ multiplex PCR; TCRdb's copy has only in-frame clones and lacks some. Of 85,000 to 100,000 clones listed, about 86% are singletons. There are a few counts of this clone. CDR3 length: 13 residues. Unmatched junction bases numbered 1, after V lost 4 bases and J lost 5 bases. Germline lookup yields CDR1 SGHTA and CDR2 FQGNSA. The Seattle patients joined while their infection was active and were tracked longitudinally afterward. V usage is TRBV7-2 and J usage is TRBJ1-2, with 10 positions matching TRBD1. The sequencing input was peripheral blood. This TCR was recovered from a man between 45 and 60 years old with COVID-19, enrolled during active disease. CDR3 DNA: TGTGCCAGCAGCTCGGGACAGGGGTATGGCTACACCTTC. Amino acid sequence: CASSSGQGYGYTF.